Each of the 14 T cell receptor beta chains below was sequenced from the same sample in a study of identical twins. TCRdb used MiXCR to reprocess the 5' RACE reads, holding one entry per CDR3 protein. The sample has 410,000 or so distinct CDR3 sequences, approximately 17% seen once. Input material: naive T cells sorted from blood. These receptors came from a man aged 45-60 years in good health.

The CDR3 is CASSFQDYTEAFF. DNA of the CDR3: TGTGCCAGCAGTTTTCAGGATTACACTGAAGCTTTCTTT. This chain uses TRBV12-3 or TRBV12-4 with TRBJ1-1; D ambiguous. Trimming removed 3 bases at V and 3 bases at J, with 8 bases between. The CDR3 spans 13 residues.

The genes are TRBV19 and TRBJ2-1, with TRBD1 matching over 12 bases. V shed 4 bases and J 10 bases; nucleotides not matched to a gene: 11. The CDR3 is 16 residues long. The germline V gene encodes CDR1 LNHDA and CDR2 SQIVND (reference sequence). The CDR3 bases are TGTGCCAGTAGTAACGACCGGGACAGGGGGCTTGGAGAGCAGTTCTTC. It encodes CASSNDRDRGLGEQFF. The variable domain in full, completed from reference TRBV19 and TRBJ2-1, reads DGGITQSPKYLFRKEGQNVTLSCEQNLNHDAMYWYRQDPGQGLRLIYYSQIVNDFQKGDIAEGYSVSREKKESFPLTVTSAQKNPTAFYLCASSNDRDRGLGEQFFGPGTRLTVL.

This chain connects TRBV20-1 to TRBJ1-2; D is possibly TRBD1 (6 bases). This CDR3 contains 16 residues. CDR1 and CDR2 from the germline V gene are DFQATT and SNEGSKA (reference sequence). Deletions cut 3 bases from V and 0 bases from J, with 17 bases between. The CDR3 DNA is TGCAGTGCTAGTTTACCGGGACACTCGACTAACTATGGCTACACCTTC. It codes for CSASLPGHSTNYGYTF.

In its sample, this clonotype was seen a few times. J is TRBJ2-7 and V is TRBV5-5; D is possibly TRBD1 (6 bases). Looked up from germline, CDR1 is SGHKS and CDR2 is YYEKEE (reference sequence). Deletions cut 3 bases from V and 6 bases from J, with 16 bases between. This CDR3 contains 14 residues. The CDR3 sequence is CASSSWQQGSEQYF. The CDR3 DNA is TGTGCCAGCAGCTCCTGGCAACAGGGATCCGAGCAGTACTTC.

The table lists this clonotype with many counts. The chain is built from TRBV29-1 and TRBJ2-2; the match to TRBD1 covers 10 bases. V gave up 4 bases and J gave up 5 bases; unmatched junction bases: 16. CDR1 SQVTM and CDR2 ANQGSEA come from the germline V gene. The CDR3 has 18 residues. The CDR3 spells CSVVPFIPGQGRTGELFF. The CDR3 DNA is TGCAGCGTTGTCCCCTTTATTCCGGGACAGGGGAGGACCGGGGAGCTGTTTTTT.

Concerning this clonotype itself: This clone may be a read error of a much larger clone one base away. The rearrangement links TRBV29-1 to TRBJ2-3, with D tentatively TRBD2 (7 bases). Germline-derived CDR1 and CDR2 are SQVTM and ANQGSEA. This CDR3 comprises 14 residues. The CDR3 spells CSVERGGPTDRQYF. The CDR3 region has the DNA TGCAGCGTTGAAAGGGGGGGACCCACAGATAGGCAGTATTTT.

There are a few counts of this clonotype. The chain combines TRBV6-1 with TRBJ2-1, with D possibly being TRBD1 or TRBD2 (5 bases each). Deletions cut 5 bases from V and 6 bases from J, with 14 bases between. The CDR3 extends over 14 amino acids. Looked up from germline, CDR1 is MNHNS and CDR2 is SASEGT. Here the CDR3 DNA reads TGTGCCAGCAGTCCCCAGAGGGGCGGCAATGAGCAGTTCTTC. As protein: CASSPQRGGNEQFF.

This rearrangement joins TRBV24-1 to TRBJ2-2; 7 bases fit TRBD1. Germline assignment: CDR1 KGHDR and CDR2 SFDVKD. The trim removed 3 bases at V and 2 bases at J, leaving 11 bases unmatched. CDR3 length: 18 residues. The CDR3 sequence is CATSDATGNKINTGELFF. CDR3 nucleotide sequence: TGTGCCACCAGTGATGCGACAGGGAACAAAATCAACACCGGGGAGCTGTTTTTT.

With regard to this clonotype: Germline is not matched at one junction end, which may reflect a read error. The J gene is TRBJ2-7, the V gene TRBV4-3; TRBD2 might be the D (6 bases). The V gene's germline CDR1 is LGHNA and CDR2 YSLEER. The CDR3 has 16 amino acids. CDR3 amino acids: CACSQDRVGGTYEQYF. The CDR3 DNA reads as TGCGCCTGCAGCCAAGATAGAGTCGGGGGAACCTACGAGCAGTACTTC.

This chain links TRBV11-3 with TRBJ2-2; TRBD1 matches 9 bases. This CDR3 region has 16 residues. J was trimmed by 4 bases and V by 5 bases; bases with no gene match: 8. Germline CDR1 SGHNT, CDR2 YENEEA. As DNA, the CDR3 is TGTGCCAGCAGCCGCGGACAGGGGCGTAGCACCGGGGAGCTGTTTTTT. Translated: CASSRGQGRSTGELFF. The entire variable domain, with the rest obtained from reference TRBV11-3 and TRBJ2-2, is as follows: EAGVVQSPRYKIIEKKQPVAFWCNPISGHNTLYWYLQNLGQGPELLIRYENEEAVDDSQLPKDRFSAERLKGVDSTLKIQPAELGDSAVYLCASSRGQGRSTGELFFGEGSRLTVL.

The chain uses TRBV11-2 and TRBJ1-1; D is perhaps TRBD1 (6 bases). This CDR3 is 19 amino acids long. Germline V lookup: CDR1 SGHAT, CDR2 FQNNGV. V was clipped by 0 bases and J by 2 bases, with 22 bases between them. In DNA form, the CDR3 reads TGTGCCAGCAGCTTAGAAGGTTGGGGAAGAAAAGGGGGAAACACTGAAGCTTTCTTT. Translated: CASSLEGWGRKGGNTEAFF. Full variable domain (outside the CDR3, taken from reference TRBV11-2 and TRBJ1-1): EAGVAQSPRYKIIEKRQSVAFWCNPISGHATLYWYQQILGQGPKLLIQFQNNGVVDDSQLPKDRFSAERLKGVDSTLKIQPAKLEDSAVYLCASSLEGWGRKGGNTEAFFGQGTRLTVV.

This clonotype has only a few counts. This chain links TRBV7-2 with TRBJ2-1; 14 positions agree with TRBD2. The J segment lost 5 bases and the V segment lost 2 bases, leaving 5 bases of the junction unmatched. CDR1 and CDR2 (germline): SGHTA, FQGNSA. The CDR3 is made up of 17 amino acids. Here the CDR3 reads CASSLYGTSGGNNEQFF. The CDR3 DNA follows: TGTGCCAGCAGCTTATATGGGACTAGCGGGGGCAACAATGAGCAGTTCTTC.

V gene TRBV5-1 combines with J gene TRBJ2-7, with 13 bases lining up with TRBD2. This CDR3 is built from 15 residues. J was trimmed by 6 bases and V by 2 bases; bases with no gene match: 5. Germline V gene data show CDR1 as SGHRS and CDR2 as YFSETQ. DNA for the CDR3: TGCGCCAGCAGCTTAACCGGGACTAGCGGGGCCGAGCAGTACTTC. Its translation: CASSLTGTSGAEQYF. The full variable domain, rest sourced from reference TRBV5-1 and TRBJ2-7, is KAGVTQTPRYLIKTRGQQVTLSCSPISGHRSVSWYQQTPGQGLQFLFEYFSETQRNKGNFPGRFSGRQFSNSRSEMNVSTLELGDSALYLCASSLTGTSGAEQYFGPGTRLTVT.

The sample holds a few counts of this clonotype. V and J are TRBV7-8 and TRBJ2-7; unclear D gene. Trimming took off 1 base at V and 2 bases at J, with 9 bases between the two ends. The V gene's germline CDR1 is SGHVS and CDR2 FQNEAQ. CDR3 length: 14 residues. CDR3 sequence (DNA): TGTGCCAGCAGCTTAGGTTTCGACACCTACGAGCAGTACTTC. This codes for CASSLGFDTYEQYF.